The source of this T cell receptor (beta chain) is a study of early T cells in non-severe SARS-CoV-2 infection. This clonotype was seen a handful of times. Individual cDNA molecules carried attached unique molecular identifiers. TCRdb reprocessed the 5' RACE reads via MiXCR and lists one record per CDR3 protein. The profile shows about 90,000 distinct CDR3 sequences, approximately 15% of them singletons. Source material: whole blood. The TCR was taken from an adult who was a healthcare worker with PCR-confirmed SARS-CoV-2 infection or an uninfected control (not recorded which).

The CDR3 DNA is TGCAGTGCTAGTTCTAGCGGGAGGACGGGAGGGCACAATGAGCAGTTCTTC. This encodes CSASSSGRTGGHNEQFF. The chain joins TRBV20-1 to TRBJ2-1, with 11 bases aligning to TRBD2. V lost 3 bases to trimming and J lost 5 bases; unmatched junction nucleotides: 12. From germline, CDR1 is DFQATT and CDR2 SNEGSKA (reference sequence). The CDR3 totals 17 residues.